Listed here is a single T cell receptor (beta chain). This clone's antigen is unknown. Nothing much larger sits one base from this clone, and base qualities are not available. The sample's time point label is to be understood as: blood 4 weeks post-SBRT, at nephrectomy. The intended sense of this specimen's treatment or condition label: 15 Gy SBRT to primary tumor, nephrectomy 4 weeks later. The samples were drawn from a clinical trial, where primary renal cell carcinomas were treated with 15 Gy of stereotactic body radiation therapy and then removed by nephrectomy 4 weeks afterward. Serial peripheral blood from radiation-treated patients was sampled at baseline, 2 weeks and 4 weeks after SBRT to track tumor-enriched clonotypes. Every patient's renal cell carcinoma showed clear cell pathology. Genomic DNA for TCR sequencing was prepared using the QIAamp DNA Blood Mini Kit (Qiagen). The analyses included only samples that passed all quality control checks.

Per the germline V gene (reference sequence), SEHNR is the CDR1 and FQNEAQ is the CDR2. Including the terminal cysteine and phenylalanine, the CDR3 comprises 14 residues. Just CDR3 DNA is preserved here, 42 bases in frame from base 1. Trimming accounts for 5 bases at V and 4 bases at J, while the number of junction bases matched to no gene is 6. Following the manufacturer's recommendations, the immunoSEQ kit was used to generate TCR beta libraries from genomic DNA. Library preparation used a first multiplex PCR with proprietary primers, then a second PCR adding unique barcodes, with bead cleanups after each round. A kit-provided positive control reaction and a negative control reaction were included in every sample batch. The final libraries underwent checking on an Agilent 4200 TapeStation D1000 ScreenTape, volumetric pooling, and quantification by qPCR. An Illumina NextSeq500 fitted with a MidOutput 150-cycle cartridge performed the sequencing, running 156 Read1 cycles and 15 Index1 cycles with the kit's custom primers. The pooled library was loaded at 1.0 pM, with a roughly 18% PhiX control spiked in. In the source study's methods: Vendor-processed data were analyzed in R, and a clonotype was defined as all T cells sharing the same CDR3 nucleotide sequence. In the clone abundance analyses, frequencies were normalized to the 10,000 most abundant clones in each sample. Public T cell clones, averaging fewer than five per sample, were removed before analysis. Tumor-enriched and baseline blood-enriched clonotypes were defined by at least a 32-fold difference in abundance between compartments. Clonotypes expanded or contracted between blood time points were identified with a beta-binomial differential abundance model. Tumor-blood repertoire similarity was measured with the Baroni-Urbani and Buser coefficient, and groups were compared using two-tailed Wilcoxon tests in R. In TCRdb, the immuneACCESS table is reduced to in-frame sequences with V and J assigned. These tables do not hold every clone; where another copy was compared, an unresolved V gene accounts for under half, and the others remain unexplained. That table gives V, J and clone size, and the DNA gave D and trimming. This sample has around 45,000 clones in its table, and 65% to 85% of those were observed once. The ten largest clones capture around 26% of the sample.

The data originate from a study of radiation and T cells in renal cell carcinoma (dated by TCRdb to the early 2020s). Regarding the study in general: TCR beta sequencing covered 50 to 55 samples in total, comprising approximately 25 tumors and approximately 27 peripheral blood samples. The last blood draw happened 4 weeks after radiation, timed to coincide with nephrectomy. Across all 53 samples, 3,800,000 or so unique CDR3 nucleotide sequences encoding roughly 2.7 million unique CDR3 amino acid sequences were identified.

Study-level results and caveats: With a single-armed trial design, the study had no way to address how radiation dose or scheduling affects the TCR repertoire. Changes in the blood repertoire were not tracked past 4 weeks after treatment. Because no pretreatment tumor biopsies were available, whether clonotypes were present in the tumor at baseline could not be determined. In blood, the top tumor clonotypes increased from baseline to 2 weeks after radiation and then shrank by 4 weeks, which suggests a temporary expansion of tumor-resident clones.

The rearrangement joined TRBV7-9 to TRBJ2-3; 7 middle bases align to TRBD2. This sequence was found in an older woman with renal cell carcinoma. The input for sequencing was blood, taken from a patient whose treatment included radiotherapy and nephrectomy. The nucleotide sequence is TGTGCCAGCAGCCTGAGCGGGACCTCAGATACGCAGTATTTT. This is translated as CASSLSGTSDTQYF. The full variable domain, completed from the reference TRBV7-9 and TRBJ2-3 proteins outside the CDR3, reads DTGVSQNPRHKITKRGQNVTFRCDPISEHNRLYWYRQTLGQGPEFLTYFQNEAQLEKSRLLSDRFSAERPKGSFSTLEIQRTEQGDSAMYLCASSLSGTSDTQYFGPGTRLTVL.